The 27 T cell receptor beta chains reported below all come from one sample, sequenced in a study of beta chain features in type 1 diabetes. Notes on the study in general: People with Type 1 diabetes carried modestly yet significantly shorter TCRB CDR3s in all four CD4+ subsets.

Their cognate antigens are unknown. Sequenced material consisted of expressed TCRB transcripts (all of the isolated RNA was reverse transcribed). TCRdb's copy holds only in-frame clones and misses some; the assay was immunoSEQ multiplex PCR. The repertoire includes about 280,000 clones, about 15% of them detected once, and roughly 0.015% sits in the top ten. The sequenced sample was naive CD4+ T cells from blood. These receptors were collected from a man between 18 and 35 years old with type 1 diabetes.

This clone was counted only a few times. This chain links TRBV5-1 with TRBJ2-3; no clear D. CDR1 SGHRS and CDR2 YFSETQ come from the germline V gene. With 2 bases removed from V and 8 bases from J, the gap between germline ends came to 15 bases. The CDR3 loop spans 14 amino acids. The chain's CDR3 is CASSLDSESRTQYF. The CDR3 nucleotides are TGCGCCAGCAGCTTAGACTCTGAGAGCCGTACGCAGTATTTT.

In this sample, this clone turned up a few times. The chain links TRBV6-6 to TRBJ2-1; 13 positions agree with TRBD2. With 0 bases clipped from V and 8 bases from J, the junction kept 4 bases outside the gene matches. Looked up from germline, CDR1 is MNHNY and CDR2 is SVGAGI (reference sequence). The CDR3 has 16 residues. CDR3 in amino acids: CASSYSGTSGNYEQFF. The CDR3 nucleotides are TGTGCCAGCAGTTACTCAGGGACTAGCGGGAATTATGAGCAGTTCTTC.

The table lists this clone with a few counts. This rearrangement joins TRBV23-1 to TRBJ2-2; 13 nucleotides align to TRBD2. TRBV23-1 is an ORF for which the function is uncertain. CDR3 size: 17 residues. J lost 6 bases, V lost 4 bases, and 8 bases had no gene match. For the CDR3, the DNA is TGCGCCAGCAGTCTCCCCACTAGCGGGGGGGCCGCCGGGGAGCTGTTTTTT. Translation: CASSLPTSGGAAGELFF.

This clone was picked up a small number of times. The gene calls are TRBV15 and TRBJ2-1, with 7 bases fitting TRBD2. With 2 bases clipped from V and 4 bases from J, the junction kept 14 bases outside the gene matches. Germline CDR1 LNHNV, CDR2 YYDKDF (reference sequence). The CDR3 loop spans 18 amino acids. The CDR3 DNA reads as TGTGCCACCAGCAGACAAGGCGGGGGTTCGTGGTCATACAATGAGCAGTTCTTC. Protein product: CATSRQGGGSWSYNEQFF.

This clone was counted a few times. This rearrangement joins TRBV7-9 to TRBJ2-5, with D perhaps matching TRBD1 (5 bases). CDR1 and CDR2 from the germline V gene are SEHNR and FQNEAQ (reference sequence). Deletions cut 6 bases from V and 5 bases from J, with 13 bases between. The length of the CDR3 is 13 residues. CDR3 nucleotides: TGTGCCAGCAGTCCAAGACAGACGGAGACCCAGTACTTC. Its translation is CASSPRQTETQYF. Full variable domain (remainder filled in from reference TRBV7-9 and TRBJ2-5): DTGVSQNPRHKITKRGQNVTFRCDPISEHNRLYWYRQTLGQGPEFLTYFQNEAQLEKSRLLSDRFSAERPKGSFSTLEIQRTEQGDSAMYLCASSPRQTETQYFGPGTRLLVL.

V usage is TRBV28 and J usage is TRBJ1-2; D remains unclear. The V end was cut by 2 bases, the J end by 3 bases, with 7 bases between. Per the germline V gene, CDR1 is MDHEN and CDR2 is SYDVKM. The CDR3 is 13 amino acids. For the CDR3, the DNA is TGTGCCAGCAGTTTACCGGGATACTATGGCTACACCTTC. This translates into CASSLPGYYGYTF.

This clone was picked up one time. The V and J genes are TRBV6-1 and TRBJ2-1; no clear D. Between the trimmed V and J ends, which lost 1 base and 0 bases, there was a span of 7 bases. The CDR3 is 15 amino acids. From germline, CDR1 is MNHNS and CDR2 SASEGT. This CDR3 reads CASSEEISSYNEQFF. CDR3 nucleotides: TGTGCCAGCAGTGAAGAGATCAGCTCCTACAATGAGCAGTTCTTC.

As concerns this clone: One end of the junction is discordant with germline, which a read error may explain. The CDR3 nucleotides read TGTGCCAGCAGCATAGACCGGGACACTTGGGGAAACACCATATATTTT. It codes for CASSIDRDTWGNTIYF. V gene TRBV11-2 combines with J gene TRBJ1-3; maybe TRBD1 (6 bases). This CDR3 contains 16 residues. The V gene's germline CDR1 is SGHAT and CDR2 FQNNGV.

The V and J genes are TRBV20-1 and TRBJ1-2; unclear D gene. The CDR3 sequence is 11 residues long. The V end lost 4 bases, the J end lost 1 base, and 4 bases lay between the germline ends. Looked up from germline, CDR1 is DFQATT and CDR2 is SNEGSKA (reference sequence). The CDR3 bases are TGCAGTGCTACCAATAACTATGGCTACACCTTC. This translates into CSATNNYGYTF.

The V gene is TRBV27, the J gene TRBJ2-7; a possible D gene is TRBD1 (6 bases). The CDR3 extends over 13 amino acids. CDR1 and CDR2 from the germline V gene are MNHEY and SMNVEV (reference sequence). Deletions cut 6 bases from V and 5 bases from J, with 14 bases between. The CDR3 spells CASSTGTHHEQYF. CDR3 DNA: TGTGCCAGCAGCACCGGGACACACCACGAGCAGTACTTC.

This clone was seen only a few times. This chain links TRBV5-1 with TRBJ1-4; TRBD1 matches 8 bases. The CDR3 has 15 residues. V shed 3 bases, J shed 2 bases, and the junction held 3 bases outside the gene matches. CDR1 SGHRS and CDR2 YFSETQ come from the germline V gene. The CDR3 is CASSWTGTTNEKLFF. The CDR3 bases are TGCGCCAGCAGCTGGACAGGGACGACTAATGAAAAACTGTTTTTT. Full variable domain (rest looked up from reference TRBV5-1 and TRBJ1-4): KAGVTQTPRYLIKTRGQQVTLSCSPISGHRSVSWYQQTPGQGLQFLFEYFSETQRNKGNFPGRFSGRQFSNSRSEMNVSTLELGDSALYLCASSWTGTTNEKLFFGSGTQLSVL.

Only a few counts were recorded for this clone. The chain links TRBV27 to TRBJ2-7; no reliable D call. CDR3 length equals 13 residues. The V gene lost 5 bases and the J gene lost 2 bases, with 10 bases spanning the gap. Germline V gene sequence: CDR1 MNHEY, CDR2 SMNVEV (reference sequence). This CDR3 reads CASSPRFTYEQYF. CDR3 DNA sequence: TGTGCCAGCAGTCCTCGGTTCACCTACGAGCAGTACTTC.

The rearrangement links TRBV29-1 to TRBJ2-7; tentative D call: TRBD1 (5 bases). Germline CDR1 reads SQVTM; CDR2 reads ANQGSEA. Deletions cut 6 bases from V and 4 bases from J, with 16 bases between. CDR3 length: 13 residues. CDR3 protein: CSVLGPIQYEQYF. The CDR3 DNA sequence: TGCAGCGTACTGGGGCCTATACAATACGAGCAGTACTTC.

In this sample, this clone turned up a few times. The chain recombines TRBV28 with TRBJ2-5; D gene uncertain. Germline CDR1 and CDR2: MDHEN and SYDVKM. This CDR3 region has 12 residues. The V end was cut by 1 base, the J end by 3 bases, with 3 bases between. The CDR3 DNA follows: TGTGCCAGCAGTTTATCCAAAGAGACCCAGTACTTC. This encodes CASSLSKETQYF.

This chain joins TRBV7-9 and TRBJ2-2; 8 positions agree with TRBD1. In germline, CDR1 is SEHNR, CDR2 FQNEAQ (reference sequence). This CDR3 spans 17 amino acids. Trimming cost V 5 bases and J 0 bases; bases outside gene matches: 8. Here the CDR3 DNA reads TGTGCCAGCAGCCAAACAGGGGGACAACCGAACACCGGGGAGCTGTTTTTT. It specifies CASSQTGGQPNTGELFF.

The rearrangement links TRBV6-6 to TRBJ1-1; D is possibly TRBD1 (5 bases). This CDR3 comprises 14 residues. Per the germline V gene, CDR1 is MNHNY and CDR2 is SVGAGI (reference sequence). V lost 5 bases, J lost 4 bases, and 14 bases lay in between. The CDR3 loop reads CASSENRGSTEAFF. CDR3 in DNA: TGTGCCAGCAGTGAGAATAGGGGTTCCACTGAAGCTTTCTTT.

V gene TRBV19 combines with J gene TRBJ2-2; D gene ambiguous. Deletions cut 5 bases from V and 1 base from J, with 14 bases between. The CDR3 runs to 16 residues. Germline CDR1 LNHDA, CDR2 SQIVND (reference sequence). CDR3 sequence: CASSSSLYRNTGELFF. The CDR3 nucleotides read TGTGCCAGTAGTTCCTCCCTTTATAGGAACACCGGGGAGCTGTTTTTT.

The chain is built from TRBV29-1 and TRBJ1-2; weak D call: TRBD1 (5 bases). CDR1 is SQVTM, CDR2 ANQGSEA, per germline. Trimming pared 6 bases from V and 6 bases from J, leaving 11 bases between. This CDR3 contains 11 residues. The CDR3 DNA sequence: TGCAGCGTGGGGGGTCTAAATGGCTACACCTTC. Its protein is CSVGGLNGYTF. Looking up the rest from reference TRBV29-1 and TRBJ1-2 gives the full variable domain: SAVISQKPSRDICQRGTSLTIQCQVDSQVTMMFWYRQQPGQSLTLIATANQGSEATYESGFVIDKFPISRPNLTFSTLTVSNMSPEDSSIYLCSVGGLNGYTFGSGTRLTVV.

There are a few counts of this clone. The genes are TRBV7-2 and TRBJ2-2; D call uncertain. Trimming took 1 base from V and 3 from J, leaving 6 bases between them. CDR1 is SGHTA, CDR2 FQGNSA, per germline. The length of the CDR3 is 14 residues. The CDR3 nucleotides read TGTGCCAGCAGCTTAGTTGCGGACACCGGGGAGCTGTTTTTT. Translation gives CASSLVADTGELFF.

V usage is TRBV19 and J usage is TRBJ2-6; D is unclear. This CDR3 has 15 amino acids. In germline, CDR1 is LNHDA, CDR2 SQIVND (reference sequence). V was pared by 3 bases and J by 1 base, with 7 bases between. Written as DNA, the CDR3 is TGTGCCAGTAGTATTCAGGCATCTGGGGCCAACGTCCTGACTTTC. It encodes CASSIQASGANVLTF.

The J gene is TRBJ1-2, the V gene TRBV18; TRBD1 might be the D (6 bases). Germline CDR1 and CDR2: KGHSH and LQKENI. V was clipped by 1 base and J by 4 bases, with 13 bases between them. The CDR3 consists of 15 residues. In DNA form, the CDR3 reads TGTGCCAGCTCACCACGGGACCGGGACATCTATGGCTACACCTTC. Protein: CASSPRDRDIYGYTF.

This chain connects TRBV28 to TRBJ2-4; a possible D gene is TRBD1 (5 bases). The germline V gene has CDR1 MDHEN and CDR2 SYDVKM. This CDR3 is 19 amino acids long. Deletions cut 5 bases from V and 8 bases from J, with 31 bases between. CDR3 sequence: CASSRGSSRVARADYIQYF. The CDR3 DNA is TGTGCCAGCAGTAGGGGAAGCAGTAGAGTGGCCAGGGCAGATTACATTCAGTACTTC.

The gene calls are TRBV6-1 and TRBJ2-1; 8 bases line up with TRBD1. The V segment lost 6 bases and the J segment 5 bases; nucleotides outside the gene matches: 3. This CDR3 spans 13 amino acids. CDR1 MNHNS and CDR2 SASEGT come from the germline V gene. CDR3 sequence: CASRGQVNNEQFF. CDR3 nucleotide sequence: TGTGCCAGCAGGGGACAGGTCAACAATGAGCAGTTCTTC.

This clone was recorded a few times. The J gene is TRBJ2-1, the V gene TRBV18; 9 positions agree with TRBD1. The length of the CDR3 is 14 residues. V lost 3 bases to trimming and J lost 9 bases; unmatched junction nucleotides: 6. Per the germline V gene, CDR1 is KGHSH and CDR2 is LQKENI. CDR3 region: CASSPRTGEGEQFF. The CDR3 coding sequence is TGTGCCAGCTCACCGAGGACAGGGGAGGGTGAGCAGTTCTTC.

The V call is TRBV7-9, the J call TRBJ2-5, with TRBD2 matching 8 bases. CDR3 length: 16 residues. Germline CDR1 is SEHNR and CDR2 is FQNEAQ (reference sequence). The V and J ends lost 1 base and 5 bases, in that order; junction bases with no gene match: 9. In DNA, the CDR3 is TGTGCCAGCAGCTTAGAGGCTTCAGCGGGGGAGGAGACCCAGTACTTC. Encoded protein: CASSLEASAGEETQYF.

V usage is TRBV11-2 and J usage is TRBJ1-2; 7 bases match TRBD1. V was pared by 5 bases and J by 7 bases, with 16 bases of the junction left unmatched. CDR3 size: 16 residues. The germline gives CDR1 SGHAT, CDR2 FQNNGV. In DNA, the CDR3 is TGTGCCAGCAGCCCCATCGCCAACGAGGGGGCGGGTGGCTACACCTTC. This gives the protein CASSPIANEGAGGYTF.

A few counts support this clone. The V gene is TRBV9, the J gene TRBJ2-1; 15 bases line up with TRBD2. Germline trimming cut 3 bases from V and 8 bases from J; bases unmatched to any gene: 6. The CDR3 runs 16 residues. Germline assignment: CDR1 SGDLS and CDR2 YYNGEE. The CDR3 DNA sequence: TGTGCCAGCAGCGGTAGGACTAGCGGGAGGGCGGATGAGCAGTTCTTC. Amino acid sequence: CASSGRTSGRADEQFF.